One and the same sample provided the 4 T cell receptor beta chains below, sequenced in a study of read filtering for tumor transcriptome and immune sequencing. Molecular barcoded adaptors covering alpha/delta and beta/gamma chains were used on 400 ng RNA. TCRdb reprocessed the reads via MiXCR and lists one record per CDR3 protein. Found here are tens of thousands of distinct CDR3 sequences, about a fifth of them singletons; the top ten hold approximately 10%. Sequencing used a population of CD138-negative cells sorted from bone marrow. The receptors come from a donor over 35 with multiple myeloma.

The DNA of the CDR3 is TGTGCCAGCAGCGGAGTTGAGACTAGAACCTTTGGAGGTGAGCAGTTCTTC. Translating gives CASSGVETRTFGGEQFF. This chain links TRBV7-2 with TRBJ2-1; D perhaps matches TRBD2 (6 bases). CDR1 and CDR2 from the germline V gene are SGHTA and FQGNSA. The CDR3 length is 17 residues. V lost 5 bases and J lost 9, with 26 bases in between.

This clonotype was seen many times. The chain recombines TRBV12-3 or TRBV12-4 with TRBJ2-2; D is unresolved. This CDR3 contains 13 residues. The V end lost 1 base, the J end lost 6 bases, and 6 bases lay between the germline ends. CDR3 residues: CASSLGTSGELFF. CDR3 DNA: TGTGCCAGCAGTTTAGGAACGTCCGGGGAGCTGTTTTTT.

This clonotype was detected only a few times. The chain links TRBV15 to TRBJ2-3; 7 nucleotides align to TRBD1. The CDR3 spans 15 residues. J gave up 1 base and V 5 bases, and 6 bases lay outside the gene matches. The germline CDR1 and CDR2 sequences are LNHNV and YYDKDF (reference sequence). The CDR3 nucleotides read TGTGCCACCAGCCGCAGGGGGACGGGCACAGATACGCAGTATTTT. Translation: CATSRRGTGTDTQYF.

This clonotype was detected only a few times. This chain joins TRBV29-1 and TRBJ1-2, with D tentatively TRBD1 (5 bases). The CDR3 spans 11 residues. The germline V gene has CDR1 SQVTM and CDR2 ANQGSEA. Trimming shortened V by 8 bases and J by 10 bases, and 17 bases separated the two germline ends. The CDR3 here is CSMGTGPDYTF. The CDR3, as DNA: TGCAGCATGGGAACAGGTCCTGACTACACCTTC.